The 11 T cell receptor beta chains in this list originate from one sample, sequenced in a study of response to subunit inactivated influenza vaccine. Using its own MiXCR run on the RT-PCR reads, TCRdb lists one record per CDR3 protein. The table has fewer than 600,000 distinct CDR3 sequences, under 8.5% seen once. This specimen was PBMCs from blood, taken approximately 25 months after vaccination. Receptors originate from a man aged 50 to 75 who received an inactivated influenza vaccine.

V gene TRBV4-2 combines with J gene TRBJ2-3; D is perhaps TRBD2 (7 bases). CDR1 is LGHNA and CDR2 is YNFKEQ in the germline V gene. Trimming took 5 bases from V and 0 from J, leaving 12 bases between them. This CDR3 is built from 15 residues. CDR3 residues: CASSAGGRSTDTQYF. The CDR3 coding sequence is TGTGCCAGCAGCGCCGGGGGGCGGAGCACAGATACGCAGTATTTT.

This clonotype was detected many times. The CDR3 sequence is CASRQGSSGTDTQYF. Written as DNA, the CDR3 is TGTGCCAGCCGTCAGGGGTCTAGTGGCACAGATACGCAGTATTTT. The chain combines TRBV6-5 with TRBJ2-3; perhaps TRBD1 as D (6 bases). Germline V gene lookup returns CDR1 MNHEY and CDR2 SVGAGI. The CDR3 contains 15 residues. Trimming left V 8 bases short and J 1 base short, with 16 bases between.

In DNA form, the CDR3 reads TGTGCCAGCAGTCCAATGGGGACAGGGCAAAACACCATATATTTT. Amino acid sequence: CASSPMGTGQNTIYF. The chain links TRBV12-3 or TRBV12-4 to TRBJ1-3, with 9 nucleotides matching TRBD1. CDR3 length equals 15 residues. J lost 6 bases, V lost 5 bases, and 8 bases had no gene match.

The chain joins TRBV27 to TRBJ2-7; 8 bases are a match to TRBD1. J gave up 0 bases and V 5 bases, and 6 bases lay outside the gene matches. Germline CDR1 and CDR2: MNHEY and SMNVEV (reference sequence). The CDR3 runs to 15 residues. The CDR3 region has the DNA TGTGCCAGCAGTAGGACAGGGAGAGGCTCCTACGAGCAGTACTTC. Its protein product is CASSRTGRGSYEQYF.

This clonotype was seen repeatedly, ten times or more. V gene TRBV12-3 or TRBV12-4 combines with J gene TRBJ2-1, with 14 nucleotides matching TRBD2. V shed 7 bases and J 7 bases; nucleotides not matched to a gene: 6. There are 15 residues in the CDR3. CDR3 DNA: TGTGCCAGCACACTGGGACTAGCGGGAGCTAATGAGCAGTTCTTC. It yields the protein CASTLGLAGANEQFF.

This clonotype was detected only a few times. The chain couples TRBV20-1 to TRBJ2-2; a weak D match, TRBD1 (7 bases). The CDR3 sequence is 13 residues long. The V end lost 5 bases, the J end lost 7 bases, and 14 bases lay between the germline ends. Germline assignment: CDR1 DFQATT and CDR2 SNEGSKA (reference sequence). The CDR3 loop reads CSARQGGLGELFF. In DNA, the CDR3 is TGCAGTGCTCGGCAGGGGGGCCTCGGGGAGCTGTTTTTT.

The chain is built from TRBV20-1 and TRBJ1-2; D is uncertain. CDR1 and CDR2 (germline): DFQATT, SNEGSKA (reference sequence). Deletions cut 6 bases from V and 8 bases from J, with 13 bases between. This CDR3 has 11 amino acids. This chain's CDR3 is CSAEDYRGYTF. The CDR3 DNA reads as TGCAGTGCCGAGGACTATCGCGGCTACACCTTC.

This chain uses TRBV20-1 with TRBJ2-7, with TRBD2 identical over 13 bases. Germline assignment: CDR1 DFQATT and CDR2 SNEGSKA (reference sequence). CDR3 length: 17 residues. V dropped 0 bases and J dropped 4; count of bases not matched to a gene: 9. CDR3: CSARDLTGTSGIYEQYF. The CDR3 DNA sequence: TGCAGTGCTAGAGATCTTACGGGGACTAGCGGGATTTACGAGCAGTACTTC.

In its sample, this clonotype was seen many times. The chain is built from TRBV11-2 and TRBJ2-5; D is perhaps TRBD2 (5 bases). The CDR3 is made up of 15 amino acids. Germline CDR1 and CDR2: SGHAT and FQNNGV. The V end was cut by 6 bases, the J end by 5 bases, with 19 bases between. The CDR3 nucleotides read TGTGCCAGCAGTAACTTAGTACAGTCGGGGGAGACCCAGTACTTC. Translated: CASSNLVQSGETQYF.

The rearrangement links TRBV15 to TRBJ2-7, with 10 bases identical to TRBD2. Trimming took 5 bases from V and 11 from J; bases not matched to a gene: 15. CDR1 LNHNV and CDR2 YYDKDF come from the germline V gene (reference sequence). This CDR3 contains 15 residues. CDR3 loop: CATSAPPGPGTSEYF. Here the CDR3 DNA reads TGTGCCACCAGCGCCCCTCCGGGCCCCGGGACTAGCGAGTACTTC.

This clonotype was counted only a few times. This chain connects TRBV6-2 or TRBV6-3 to TRBJ1-5; D might be TRBD1 (6 bases). The CDR3 sequence is 18 residues long. Germline CDR1 and CDR2: MNHEY and SVGEGT. Trimming cost V 5 bases and J 0 bases, with 20 bases left between them. CDR3 coding DNA: TGTGCCAGCAGTCCCTACCGACAGGAGAGGCTTAGCAATCAGCCCCAGCATTTT. It is translated as CASSPYRQERLSNQPQHF.